This is a list of T cell receptor beta chains from one sample in a study of glioma-infiltrating T cells after dendritic cell vaccination. Sequencing used immunoSEQ multiplex PCR; TCRdb keeps in-frame clones, though not all of them. The sample has fewer than 50,000 clones, 85% seen once. The starting material was blood, obtained before dendritic cell vaccination. The receptor set was obtained from a human donor with glioblastoma. The CDR3 runs from the conserved cysteine through the conserved F or W.

>TRBJ1-4|TRBV7-2
CASSLTGRSNEKLFF
>TRBJ2-1|TRBV7-2
CASSLARRGGRDEQFF
>TRBJ1-1|TRBV27
CASSFGVSRETEAFF
>TRBJ2-7|TRBV27
CASSPTISYEQYF
>TRBJ1-6|TRBV4-1
CASSQEGAKPPLHF
>TRBJ1-2|TRBV5-1
CASSLAPMAAGKGYTF
>TRBJ1-4|TRBV5-1
CASSLTGGSEKLFF
>TRBJ1-6|TRBV18
CASSPRARDRGNSPLHF
>TRBJ1-3|TRBV9
CASSQTPSGAGNTIYF
>TRBJ2-3|TRBV5-4
CASSLGAGYTDTQYF
>TRBJ2-7|TRBV6-5
CASSERVAYEQYF
>TRBJ1-1|TRBV29-1
CSVEQGSTEAFF
>TRBJ1-3|TRBV19
CASSVGGNTIYF
>-|TRBV30
CAWSDGTAYEQYF
>TRBJ2-7|TRBV19
CASRSGVSYEQYF
>TRBJ1-2|TRBV30
CAWSGTGEDGYTF
>TRBJ1-1|TRBV9
CASSATTPTEAFF
>TRBJ2-1|TRBV15
CASQEGLVDEQFF
>TRBJ1-5|TRBV10-3
CAISEQGYNQPQHF
>TRBJ2-3|TRBV19
CASSQNRGGADTQYF
>TRBJ2-5|TRBV25-1
CASSVGGAMKTQYF
>TRBJ2-2|TRBV7-2
CASSLSPSRFVGELFF
>TRBJ1-5|TRBV19
CASTLNLRSRSNQPQHF
>-|TRBV19
CASSRQGTYEQYF
>-|TRBV4-2
CASSQGQGYYEQYF
>TRBJ2-7|TRBV18
CASSPISSYEQYF
>TRBJ1-4|TRBV6-1
CASSEVRGAATNEKLFF
>TRBJ1-2|TRBV11-2
CASSLGIGGIDGYTF
>TRBJ2-7|TRBV2
CASRGGAGGHYEQYF
>TRBJ2-7|TRBV5-1
CASSLDDRGEQYF
>TRBJ2-2|TRBV14
CASSRPLAGGQKGELFF
>TRBJ2-2|TRBV2
CASRGQNTGELFF
>TRBJ2-5|TRBV10-3
CAISDPLGRGEETQYF
>TRBJ2-2|TRBV5-1
CASSWADTGELFF
>TRBJ2-3|TRBV9
CASSANGLAGVTDTQYF
>TRBJ2-1|TRBV5-6
CASSLDFSNEQFF
>TRBJ1-1|TRBV2
CASKLGQGETEAFF
>TRBJ2-7|TRBV4-1
CASSQMGQGISYEQYF
>TRBJ2-7|TRBV6-6
CASSYSRQGTYEQYF